The 16 T cell receptor beta chains below come from one sample, sequenced in a study of shared clonotypes between healthy human individuals. Using immunoSEQ multiplex PCR, the repertoire was profiled, and TCRdb retains in-frame clones only, with some absent. The sample yields some 2,000,000 clones, about 95% seen once. Naive CD8 populations comprised CD45RO-negative cells positively selected for CCR7, excluding terminally differentiated effector memory CD45RA+ cells. Sequencing was performed on naive CD8+ T cells sorted from blood. Receptors originate from a man between 18 and 35 years old in good health.

The J gene is TRBJ2-3, the V gene TRBV7-6; TRBD2 aligns across 8 bases. Looked up from germline, CDR1 is SGHVS and CDR2 is FNYEAQ. The V gene end was trimmed by 5 bases and the J gene end by 6 bases; junction bases not matched to a gene: 1. The CDR3 consists of 12 residues. CDR3 residues: CASSASGDTQYF. For the CDR3, the DNA is TGTGCCAGCAGCGCTAGCGGGGATACGCAGTATTTT.

The chain carries TRBV9 and TRBJ1-1; perhaps TRBD1 as D (6 bases). The CDR3 totals 17 residues. The germline gives CDR1 SGDLS, CDR2 YYNGEE. V was shortened by 2 bases and J by 3 bases, with 20 bases between the two germline ends. DNA for the CDR3: TGTGCCAGCAGCGTCGCGGGCCGGGGGCCTACTTACACTGAAGCTTTCTTT. Its protein is CASSVAGRGPTYTEAFF.

This rearrangement joins TRBV10-1 to TRBJ2-7, with D hard to call. CDR1 is WNHNN and CDR2 is SYGVQD in the germline V gene (reference sequence). This CDR3 spans 13 amino acids. Trimming removed 4 bases from V and 5 bases from J, with 12 bases in between. This CDR3 reads CASSAQIGDEQYF. CDR3 sequence (DNA): TGCGCCAGCAGTGCTCAGATTGGGGACGAGCAGTACTTC.

The rearrangement links TRBV19 to TRBJ1-2; D is undetermined. Germline values: CDR1 LNHDA, CDR2 SQIVND (reference sequence). The CDR3 totals 14 residues. V lost 1 base and J lost 1, with 7 bases in between. The CDR3: CASSIGRSNYGYTF. CDR3 DNA: TGTGCCAGTAGTATAGGTCGCAGTAACTATGGCTACACCTTC. The whole variable domain, filled in from reference TRBV19 and TRBJ1-2, reads DGGITQSPKYLFRKEGQNVTLSCEQNLNHDAMYWYRQDPGQGLRLIYYSQIVNDFQKGDIAEGYSVSREKKESFPLTVTSAQKNPTAFYLCASSIGRSNYGYTFGSGTRLTVV.

About this clone: The sample holds other DNA sequences that translate to the same CDR3. This chain uses TRBV4-3 with TRBJ1-1, with unresolved D. V was clipped by 0 bases and J by 0 bases, with 5 bases between them. This CDR3 is built from 14 residues. CDR1 and CDR2 from the germline V gene are LGHNA and YSLEER. Here the CDR3 DNA reads TGCGCCAGCAGCCAAGATAGCCTGAACACTGAAGCTTTCTTT. Its protein is CASSQDSLNTEAFF.

The chain has TRBV10-1 and TRBJ1-1, with unresolved D. Trimming left V 0 bases short and J 1 base short, with 9 bases between. CDR1 is WNHNN and CDR2 is SYGVQD in the germline V gene (reference sequence). The CDR3 covers 15 residues. The CDR3 region is CASSESRAKNTEAFF. The CDR3 DNA follows: TGCGCCAGCAGTGAGTCGAGGGCAAAGAACACTGAAGCTTTCTTT.

The gene calls are TRBV4-3 and TRBJ1-1; D not certain. This CDR3 is built from 13 residues. Per the germline V gene, CDR1 is LGHNA and CDR2 is YSLEER. Trimming shortened V by 0 bases and J by 6 bases, and 8 bases separated the two germline ends. CDR3 DNA sequence: TGCGCCAGCAGCCAAGAGTACGGGTCTGAAGCTTTCTTT. It encodes CASSQEYGSEAFF.

The chain uses TRBV5-1 and TRBJ1-1, with D unresolved. The CDR3 is made up of 11 amino acids. The V end lost 6 bases, the J end lost 4 bases, and 7 bases lay between the germline ends. The germline CDR1 and CDR2 sequences are SGHRS and YFSETQ. The CDR3 here is CASNSGTEAFF. The CDR3 bases are TGCGCCAGCAACAGCGGCACTGAAGCTTTCTTT.

This chain connects TRBV7-9 to TRBJ2-7; 10 bases map to TRBD2. The CDR3 spans 14 residues. V was clipped by 8 bases and J by 9 bases; unmatched bases: 13. CDR1 and CDR2 from the germline V gene are SEHNR and FQNEAQ (reference sequence). CDR3 residues: CASGSQREGPGQYF. The CDR3 coding sequence is TGTGCCAGCGGGAGTCAGCGGGAGGGCCCGGGGCAGTACTTC.

The V gene is TRBV6-1, the J gene TRBJ2-5; the D is unclear. The CDR3 covers 13 residues. V shed 1 base and J shed 5 bases, with 8 bases lying between them. Per the germline V gene, CDR1 is MNHNS and CDR2 is SASEGT. The CDR3 nucleotides read TGTGCCAGCAGTGAAGTAGTTCGCGAGACCCAGTACTTC. It is translated as CASSEVVRETQYF.

The rearrangement uses TRBV4-1 and TRBJ1-1; 8 nucleotides line up with TRBD1. The CDR3 is 14 residues long. Germline V gene lookup returns CDR1 MGHRA and CDR2 YSYEKL. The ends lost 4 bases at V and 6 bases at J; junction bases unmatched: 7. The DNA for the CDR3 is TGCGCCAGCAGCCTCCGGGACAGGCCCCCTGAAGCTTTCTTT. Its translation is CASSLRDRPPEAFF.

Concerning this clone itself: Other DNA sequences in this sample translate to the same CDR3. This chain uses TRBV5-5 with TRBJ2-7, with D uncertain. The germline V gene has CDR1 SGHKS and CDR2 YYEKEE (reference sequence). CDR3 length: 13 amino acids. Deletions cut 0 bases from V and 4 bases from J, with 8 bases between. CDR3 sequence (DNA): TGTGCCAGCAGCTTGGCCTTAGGATACGAGCAGTACTTC. Residues: CASSLALGYEQYF.

The chain joins TRBV5-8 to TRBJ2-2; no definite D call. Germline V gene sequence: CDR1 SGHTS, CDR2 YDEGEE. Between the trimmed V and J ends, which lost 1 base and 3 bases, there was a span of 10 bases. CDR3 length: 15 residues. DNA of the CDR3: TGTGCCAGCAGCTTGCGAGAGCCGGACACCGGGGAGCTGTTTTTT. Its translation: CASSLREPDTGELFF.

Remarks on this clone: Other DNA sequences of this sample code for an identical CDR3. The chain is built from TRBV5-4 and TRBJ2-2; D not certain. The CDR3 has 12 amino acids. V lost 3 bases, J lost 5 bases, and 5 bases lay in between. Germline CDR1 is SGHNT and CDR2 is YYREEE (reference sequence). The CDR3 sequence: CASSYLTGELFF. The CDR3 nucleotides read TGTGCCAGCAGCTACTTAACCGGGGAGCTGTTTTTT.

This clone occurred once. The V and J genes are TRBV2 and TRBJ2-5, with 11 positions matching TRBD1. The CDR3 has 18 residues. V lost 1 base, J lost 5 bases, and 12 bases stayed unmatched. The germline V gene has CDR1 SNHLY and CDR2 FYNNEI. For the CDR3, the DNA is TGTGCCAGCAGTGAAGGGGGACAGGGGGGTATCAATCGGGAGACCCAGTACTTC. This gives the protein CASSEGGQGGINRETQYF.

The J gene is TRBJ2-6, the V gene TRBV7-3; D is perhaps TRBD1 (6 bases). Germline CDR1 is SGHTA and CDR2 is FQGTGA. This CDR3 is 16 amino acids long. Trimming shortened V by 2 bases and J by 0 bases, and 8 bases separated the two germline ends. In DNA form, the CDR3 reads TGTGCCAGCAGCTTAGGGACAACCTCTGGGGCCAACGTCCTGACTTTC. Protein product: CASSLGTTSGANVLTF.